This entry describes one T cell receptor beta chain. Its cognate antigen is unknown. This entry comes from a study of cytomegalovirus exposure and HLA in healthy donors. Overall study results and limits: Among TCR beta chains of equal frequency, HLA-associated ones were more clonally expanded in a later analysis.

V was pared by 6 bases and J by 2 bases, with 17 bases of the junction left unmatched. This CDR3 spans 18 amino acids. Germline loops: CDR1 SEHNR, CDR2 FQNEAQ (reference sequence). A multiplex PCR was run with 60 Vbeta primers and 13 Jbeta primers. Profiling relied on immunoSEQ multiplex PCR, and the TCRdb table lists in-frame clones only, not all of them. Its table records approximately 79,000 clones. Sequencing was done on a sample of PBMCs. The chain couples TRBV7-9 to TRBJ1-2; TRBD1 matches at 8 bases. The receptor was derived from a boy aged 5-17 years in good health and CMV-seronegative. This CDR3 is CASRGTGTGQILNYGYTF. CDR3 DNA: TGTGCCAGCAGGGGCACCGGGACAGGACAGATCCTGAACTATGGCTACACCTTC.